The 20 T cell receptor beta chains reported below all come from one sample, sequenced in a study of control samples from healthy donors and cancer patients. Sequencing used immunoSEQ multiplex PCR; TCRdb keeps in-frame clones, though not all of them. The sample table includes approximately 190,000 clones. Sequences were obtained from blood. The receptors were gathered from a woman aged 25 to 39 in good health.

The chain links TRBV4-1 to TRBJ2-1, with 11 positions matching TRBD2. This CDR3 is built from 16 residues. The germline gives CDR1 MGHRA, CDR2 YSYEKL. With V trimmed by 6 bases and J by 6 bases, 10 bases remained unmatched. CDR3 protein: CASSTRASGGTNEQFF. CDR3 DNA: TGCGCCAGCAGTACCCGAGCTAGCGGGGGGACCAATGAGCAGTTCTTC.

The V gene is TRBV7-9, the J gene TRBJ1-1; D is perhaps TRBD1 (5 bases). Germline V gene data show CDR1 as SEHNR and CDR2 as FQNEAQ (reference sequence). The CDR3 is 19 amino acids. Deletions cut 10 bases from V and 1 base from J, with 31 bases between. The CDR3 region is CATGPRAGKVEIRNTEAFF. CDR3 nucleotide sequence: TGTGCCACGGGCCCCCGGGCAGGGAAGGTCGAGATTAGGAACACTGAAGCTTTCTTT.

V gene TRBV5-8 combines with J gene TRBJ2-1, with D perhaps matching TRBD1 (5 bases). CDR3 length: 15 residues. Germline CDR1 SGHTS, CDR2 YDEGEE. V dropped 7 bases and J dropped 0 bases, with 14 bases sitting between them. In DNA form, the CDR3 reads TGTGCCAGCCGACGGGCAGGGCTCTCCTACAATGAGCAGTTCTTC. The encoded protein is CASRRAGLSYNEQFF.

The chain recombines TRBV18 with TRBJ2-2; D not resolved. Germline V lookup: CDR1 KGHSH, CDR2 LQKENI. The CDR3 runs 12 residues. V lost 2 bases to trimming and J lost 6 bases, with 4 bases between them. The CDR3 coding sequence is TGTGCCAGCTCACCAGGACCCGGGGAGCTGTTTTTT. The encoded protein is CASSPGPGELFF.

J is TRBJ2-7 and V is TRBV7-9, with TRBD1 matching over 7 bases. The trim removed 4 bases at V and 4 bases at J, leaving 7 bases unmatched. Germline V lookup: CDR1 SEHNR, CDR2 FQNEAQ (reference sequence). This CDR3 is 14 amino acids long. The CDR3 DNA is TGTGCCAGCAGCTCAGCGACAGGGCGATACGAGCAGTACTTC. It encodes CASSSATGRYEQYF.

J is TRBJ2-1 and V is TRBV10-3; either TRBD1 or TRBD2 may supply D (5 bases each). Trimming shortened V by 4 bases and J by 10 bases, and 11 bases separated the two germline ends. This CDR3 has 12 amino acids. CDR1 ENHRY and CDR2 SYGVKD come from the germline V gene. The CDR3 DNA reads as TGTGCCATCAGTGTAGTGGGACGGGAGCAGTTCTTC. Translated: CAISVVGREQFF.

Details on this clone: In the same sample, other DNA sequences code for this CDR3. J is TRBJ1-1 and V is TRBV5-1; the D is unclear. V shed 0 bases and J shed 1 base, with 7 bases lying between them. Looked up from germline, CDR1 is SGHRS and CDR2 is YFSETQ. This CDR3 has 14 residues. For the CDR3, the DNA is TGCGCCAGCAGCTTGGGTAGCGGGAACACTGAAGCTTTCTTT. It is translated as CASSLGSGNTEAFF. The variable domain in full, completed from reference TRBV5-1 and TRBJ1-1, reads KAGVTQTPRYLIKTRGQQVTLSCSPISGHRSVSWYQQTPGQGLQFLFEYFSETQRNKGNFPGRFSGRQFSNSRSEMNVSTLELGDSALYLCASSLGSGNTEAFFGQGTRLTVV.

The chain combines TRBV28 with TRBJ1-5, with D hard to call. The length of the CDR3 is 15 residues. V lost 0 bases to trimming and J lost 3 bases, with 9 bases between them. CDR1 is MDHEN and CDR2 is SYDVKM in the germline V gene. CDR3 in amino acids: CASSLWLDDNQPQHF. CDR3 coding DNA: TGTGCCAGCAGTTTATGGTTGGACGACAATCAGCCCCAGCATTTT.

This sequence joins TRBV28 and TRBJ2-2; D might be TRBD2 (6 bases). CDR1 is MDHEN, CDR2 SYDVKM, per germline. The CDR3 is 14 amino acids. Trimming cost V 6 bases and J 6 bases, with 14 bases left between them. The CDR3 DNA is TGTGCCAGCAGCCGGGACTCTCGGGCCGGGGAGCTGTTTTTT. Translated, it gives CASSRDSRAGELFF.

This sequence joins TRBV5-6 and TRBJ2-2; 8 nucleotides align to TRBD1. The CDR3 totals 18 residues. CDR1 is SGHDT, CDR2 YYEEEE, per germline. Trimming at V came to 0 bases and at J to 5 bases, leaving 12 bases not matched to a gene. The CDR3 loop is CASSLVGTGDLTTGELFF. CDR3 sequence (DNA): TGTGCCAGCAGCTTGGTCGGGACAGGAGATTTAACAACCGGGGAGCTGTTTTTT. Full variable domain (missing parts from reference TRBV5-6 and TRBJ2-2): DAGVTQSPTHLIKTRGQQVTLRCSPKSGHDTVSWYQQALGQGPQFIFQYYEEEERQRGNFPDRFSGHQFPNYSSELNVNALLLGDSALYLCASSLVGTGDLTTGELFFGEGSRLTVL.

The chain links TRBV3-1 (or the pseudogene TRBV3-2) to TRBJ2-2; D is perhaps TRBD1 (5 bases). CDR1 is LGHDT, CDR2 YNNKEL, per germline (reference sequence). There are 13 residues in the CDR3. With 4 bases removed from V and 4 bases from J, the gap between germline ends came to 7 bases. The CDR3 here is CASSLQGTGELFF. The CDR3 bases are TGTGCCAGCAGCCTGCAGGGCACCGGGGAGCTGTTTTTT.

Of note for this clone: The junction departs from germline at one end; a sequencing error may be responsible. This rearrangement joins TRBV5-1 to TRBJ1-4; D might be TRBD1 (6 bases). Germline CDR1 reads SGHRS; CDR2 reads YFSETQ. This CDR3 contains 16 residues. The CDR3 region is CASSSRGPVLNEKLFF. DNA of the CDR3: TGCGCCAGCAGCTCCAGGGGTCCAGTTCTTAATGAAAAGCTGTTTTTT.

The genes are TRBV4-2 and TRBJ1-2; possibly TRBD1 for D (5 bases). The CDR3 runs to 17 residues. The germline V gene has CDR1 LGHNA and CDR2 YNFKEQ. V lost 4 bases, J lost 8 bases, and 26 bases lay in between. CDR3 sequence (DNA): TGTGCCAGCAGCCGACTCCTAGGGGCAGCTGGAGGGGTCGGCTACACCTTC. Translating gives CASSRLLGAAGGVGYTF.

V gene TRBV11-2 combines with J gene TRBJ2-1; D is perhaps TRBD1 or TRBD2 (6 bases each). Germline V gene lookup returns CDR1 SGHAT and CDR2 FQNNGV. CDR3 size: 15 residues. Trimming removed 4 bases at V and 2 bases at J, with 12 bases between. CDR3 protein: CASSSEGGTYNEQFF. CDR3 sequence (DNA): TGTGCCAGCAGCTCCGAGGGGGGAACCTACAATGAGCAGTTCTTC.

The V call is TRBV9, the J call TRBJ2-5; 9 bases are shared with TRBD1. The length of the CDR3 is 17 residues. V was clipped by 3 bases and J by 5 bases; unmatched bases: 14. Germline assignment: CDR1 SGDLS and CDR2 YYNGEE. DNA for the CDR3: TGTGCCAGCAGCGCCACCCCTGGTGGGACAGGGCGTGAGACCCAGTACTTC. Translating gives CASSATPGGTGRETQYF.

This chain joins TRBV4-2 and TRBJ2-2; no clear D gene. The CDR3 contains 12 residues. The V and J ends lost 4 bases and 6 bases respectively, with 6 bases between them. CDR1 is LGHNA and CDR2 is YNFKEQ in the germline V gene. Here the CDR3 DNA reads TGTGCCAGCAGCCTACAATCCGGGGAGCTGTTTTTT. Amino acids: CASSLQSGELFF.

The CDR3 DNA reads TGTGCCAGCAGTGAGCAGGGGCTGAGCACCGGGGAGCTGTTTTTT. It yields the protein CASSEQGLSTGELFF. This chain links TRBV6-4 with TRBJ2-2, with a possible D match to TRBD1 (6 bases). CDR1 MRHNA and CDR2 SNTAGT come from the germline V gene. The germline V and J ends were trimmed by 3 bases and 4 bases, with 12 bases remaining between them. This CDR3 comprises 15 residues.

This sequence joins TRBV5-1 and TRBJ2-2; D gene ambiguous. Trimming removed 0 bases at V and 5 bases at J, with 14 bases between. Germline V gene data show CDR1 as SGHRS and CDR2 as YFSETQ. This CDR3 has 16 amino acids. The CDR3 is CASSLVFERPTGELFF. The CDR3 DNA reads TGCGCCAGCAGCTTGGTATTTGAGCGTCCAACCGGGGAGCTGTTTTTT.

The gene calls are TRBV6-5 and TRBJ1-2; possible D gene TRBD1, 5 bases. Trimming pared 0 bases from V and 2 bases from J, leaving 7 bases between. Per the germline V gene, CDR1 is MNHEY and CDR2 is SVGAGI. This CDR3 has 14 residues. The CDR3 DNA is TGTGCCAGCAGTTACTCGGGACGGAACTATGGCTACACCTTC. As protein: CASSYSGRNYGYTF.

This chain connects TRBV6-2 or TRBV6-3 to TRBJ1-1; D is possibly TRBD1 (6 bases). Germline V gives CDR1 MNHEY, CDR2 SVGEGT. This CDR3 region has 15 residues. Trimming cost V 4 bases and J 3 bases, with 15 bases left between them. The DNA for the CDR3 is TGTGCCAGCAGTTTTTCCTCGGGGGGCTACACTGAAGCTTTCTTT. This translates into CASSFSSGGYTEAFF.